These 25 T cell receptor beta chains originate from one sample sequenced in a study of T cells after posttransplantation cyclophosphamide (dated by TCRdb to the mid-2010s). The library came from the immunoSEQ multiplex PCR assay. The source is immuneACCESS, and TCRdb retained only in-frame sequences with V and J called. Part of the clones is not carried over; for the studies checked, unresolved V genes explain less than half of this, and the remainder is unexplained. A total of 6,100 or so clones appear in this sample, more than 65% of them only once. The leading ten clones occupy 20% to 25% of the sample. Per the publication, the treatment or condition label means: high-dose cyclophosphamide on days +3 and +4 as single-agent GVHD prophylaxis. For conditioning, the PTCy patients got busulfan and fludarabine, then a related or unrelated marrow graft, followed by cyclophosphamide on days +3 and +4.

The specimen was PBMCs, collected approximately 1,500 days after allogeneic stem cell transplant with posttransplant cyclophosphamide. The receptors come from a male patient in his 30s who received an allogeneic stem cell transplant from a related donor, was CMV-positive, and had acute GVHD only. Some T cells seen after a transplant may have their origin in the graft donor.

The chain uses TRBV14 and TRBJ1-6; D unclear. The V end was cut by 4 bases, the J end by 4 bases, with 14 bases between. CDR1 SGHDN and CDR2 FVKESK come from the germline V gene. The CDR3 totals 16 residues. The CDR3 region has the DNA TGTGCCAGCAGCCGTTTGCTTACAGTTTATAATTCACCCCTCCACTTT. Encoded protein: CASSRLLTVYNSPLHF. Together with reference TRBV14 and TRBJ1-6, the CDR3 gives the full variable domain: EAGVTQFPSHSVIEKGQTVTLRCDPISGHDNLYWYRRVMGKEIKFLLHFVKESKQDESGMPNNRFLAERTGGTYSTLKVQPAELEDSGVYFCASSRLLTVYNSPLHFGNGTRLTVT.

The chain combines TRBV5-1 with TRBJ1-1; TRBD1 matches at 11 bases. CDR1 is SGHRS, CDR2 YFSETQ, per germline. The ends lost 0 bases at V and 4 bases at J; junction bases unmatched: 5. The CDR3 runs to 16 residues. CDR3: CASSLEGQGVRTEAFF. CDR3 nucleotides: TGCGCCAGCAGCTTGGAGGGACAGGGGGTGCGCACTGAAGCTTTCTTT.

V is TRBV19 and J is TRBJ2-2; TRBD1 might be the D (6 bases). The CDR3 has 16 amino acids. Looked up from germline, CDR1 is LNHDA and CDR2 is SQIVND (reference sequence). The V end was cut by 1 base, the J end by 1 base, with 10 bases between. The CDR3: CASSIGEQGNTGELFF. The DNA for the CDR3 is TGTGCCAGTAGTATAGGGGAACAGGGGAACACCGGGGAGCTGTTTTTT. Full variable domain (missing parts from reference TRBV19 and TRBJ2-2): DGGITQSPKYLFRKEGQNVTLSCEQNLNHDAMYWYRQDPGQGLRLIYYSQIVNDFQKGDIAEGYSVSREKKESFPLTVTSAQKNPTAFYLCASSIGEQGNTGELFFGEGSRLTVL.

The chain couples TRBV19 to TRBJ1-2; D possibly corresponds to TRBD1 (5 bases). Germline V gene sequence: CDR1 LNHDA, CDR2 SQIVND (reference sequence). The V and J ends lost 2 bases and 3 bases respectively, with 13 bases between them. This CDR3 is 15 amino acids long. The CDR3 here is CASSISPGGDYGYTF. DNA of the CDR3: TGTGCCAGTAGTATAAGCCCAGGAGGGGACTATGGCTACACCTTC.

The chain employs TRBV19 and TRBJ1-5; TRBD1 matches 7 bases. V dropped 3 bases and J dropped 1; count of bases not matched to a gene: 9. The CDR3 extends over 17 amino acids. Germline V gene data show CDR1 as LNHDA and CDR2 as SQIVND (reference sequence). CDR3 DNA sequence: TGTGCCAGTAGTATGCTCCCCTTACAGGGGAGCAATCAGCCCCAGCATTTT. It is translated as CASSMLPLQGSNQPQHF.

This clone has more than one count but fewer than ten. This rearrangement joins TRBV7-2 to TRBJ1-2, with 7 positions matching TRBD1. The CDR3 spans 16 residues. V was clipped by 5 bases and J by 5 bases; unmatched bases: 14. In germline, CDR1 is SGHTA, CDR2 FQGNSA. CDR3 coding DNA: TGTGCCAGCAGCCCGGCGACAGGGCTCGGTATTTATGGCTACACCTTC. This codes for CASSPATGLGIYGYTF.

The table lists this clone with a few counts. The chain employs TRBV7-2 and TRBJ2-5; 7 nucleotides agree with TRBD2. The V segment lost 6 bases and the J segment 0 bases; nucleotides outside the gene matches: 4. CDR1 SGHTA and CDR2 FQGNSA come from the germline V gene. CDR3 length: 14 amino acids. CDR3 sequence: CASRKREYQETQYF. The CDR3 bases are TGTGCCAGCAGAAAGCGGGAATACCAAGAGACCCAGTACTTC.

This clone is judged medium-sized. Germline is not matched at one junction end, which may reflect a read error. The CDR3: CASRPTSGNNGELFF. CDR3 in DNA: TGTGCCAGCAGGCCAACTAGCGGAAACAACGGGGAGCTGTTTTTT. The rearrangement uses TRBV28 and TRBJ2-2, with TRBD2 matching 8 bases. The germline gives CDR1 MDHEN, CDR2 SYDVKM. CDR3 size: 15 residues.

The chain has TRBV6-1 and TRBJ2-2; 9 bases match TRBD1. CDR1 and CDR2 from the germline V gene are MNHNS and SASEGT. This CDR3 comprises 16 residues. Germline trimming cut 2 bases from V and 12 bases from J; bases unmatched to any gene: 13. The CDR3, as DNA: TGTGCCAGCAGTGAAAGGGGACAGGGATGGGGGTGGCAGCTGTTTTTT. The encoded protein is CASSERGQGWGWQLFF.

This rearrangement joins TRBV29-1 to TRBJ2-3; 7 bases map to TRBD2. Per the germline V gene, CDR1 is SQVTM and CDR2 is ANQGSEA. The CDR3 is 16 amino acids. V lost 0 bases to trimming and J lost 1 base; unmatched junction nucleotides: 7. This CDR3 reads CSVEDLGGGGTDTQYF. The CDR3 nucleotides read TGCAGCGTTGAAGATCTTGGCGGGGGTGGCACAGATACGCAGTATTTT.

This clone is medium-sized (0.01 to 0.1%) in the sample. The chain recombines TRBV4-3 with TRBJ1-6, with TRBD1 identical over 9 bases. J lost 5 bases, V lost 0 bases, and 17 bases had no gene match. From germline, CDR1 is LGHNA and CDR2 YSLEER. This CDR3 contains 21 residues. CDR3: CASSQDLGGQGNLYDNSPLHF. The CDR3 nucleotides are TGCGCCAGCAGCCAAGATTTAGGGGGACAGGGTAATCTCTACGATAATTCACCCCTCCACTTT.

The CDR3 DNA reads as TGTGCCAGCAGCTTTAGTGGCGGGGGGAATTACGAGCAGTACTTC. Protein: CASSFSGGGNYEQYF. V and J are TRBV7-2 and TRBJ2-7; TRBD2 matches at 8 bases. The CDR3 length is 15 residues. Per germline, CDR1 SGHTA and CDR2 FQGNSA. The ends lost 3 bases at V and 4 bases at J; junction bases unmatched: 8.

Turning to this clone: A junction end diverges from the germline sequence, so it may reflect a read error. J is TRBJ2-5 and V is TRBV15; the match to TRBD1 covers 9 bases. Germline V gene sequence: CDR1 LNHNV, CDR2 YYDKDF (reference sequence). The CDR3 has 20 amino acids. The CDR3 DNA reads as TGTGTCACCAGCAGACAAACAGGGGGCGGTGGAGTATATTTCGGAGAGACCCAGTACTTC. This codes for CVTSRQTGGGGVYFGETQYF.

In its sample, this clone was seen once. The gene calls are TRBV4-2 and TRBJ1-4; tentatively, D is TRBD1 (6 bases). V was clipped by 1 base and J by 8 bases, with 17 bases between them. The CDR3 loop spans 16 amino acids. Germline loops: CDR1 LGHNA, CDR2 YNFKEQ. CDR3 loop: CASSQGSGGAREKLFF. As DNA, the CDR3 is TGTGCCAGCAGCCAAGGGTCCGGGGGGGCGAGGGAAAAACTGTTTTTT.

The gene calls are TRBV4-1 and TRBJ2-7; 9 nucleotides line up with TRBD1. Trimming removed 4 bases from V and 1 base from J; junction bases left unmatched: 5. CDR1 and CDR2 from the germline V gene are MGHRA and YSYEKL. This CDR3 is built from 15 residues. Here the CDR3 DNA reads TGCGCCAGCAGCCTAGGACAGGGGTTTTCCTACGAGCAGTACTTC. It codes for CASSLGQGFSYEQYF.

The chain has TRBV18 and TRBJ2-5, with TRBD1 as a possible D gene (7 bases). The CDR3 length is 15 residues. CDR1 and CDR2 from the germline V gene are KGHSH and LQKENI. V was cut by 3 bases and J by 5 bases, with 16 bases left in between. CDR3 DNA sequence: TGTGCCAGCTCACCCCGGGACTCAGGGGGGGAGACCCAGTACTTC. This codes for CASSPRDSGGETQYF.

The chain links TRBV11-3 to TRBJ2-5, with D possibly being TRBD1 (5 bases). Germline assignment: CDR1 SGHNT and CDR2 YENEEA. The CDR3 consists of 13 residues. V was cut by 3 bases and J by 5 bases, with 10 bases left in between. CDR3 nucleotides: TGTGCCAGCAGCTTCTCCCCAGGGGAGACCCAGTACTTC. It translates to CASSFSPGETQYF.

The chain recombines TRBV5-5 with TRBJ1-4; 8 bases map to TRBD1. The CDR3 is 17 residues long. Germline V gene data show CDR1 as SGHKS and CDR2 as YYEKEE (reference sequence). The ends lost 4 bases at V and 7 bases at J; junction bases unmatched: 15. CDR3 in amino acids: CASSPMSRGHLAEKLFF. In nucleotides, the CDR3 is TGTGCCAGCAGCCCTATGTCCAGGGGGCATCTAGCTGAAAAACTGTTTTTT. Variable domain in full (rest from reference TRBV5-5 and TRBJ1-4): DAGVTQSPTHLIKTRGQQVTLRCSPISGHKSVSWYQQVLGQGPQFIFQYYEKEERGRGNFPDRFSARQFPNYSSELNVNALLLGDSALYLCASSPMSRGHLAEKLFFGSGTQLSVL.

The chain employs TRBV6-5 and TRBJ2-1; TRBD1 agrees at 10 bases. The CDR3 spans 16 residues. The germline gives CDR1 MNHEY, CDR2 SVGAGI. Trimming removed 2 bases from V and 9 bases from J; junction bases left unmatched: 10. The CDR3 sequence is CASSYMGTGATVEQFF. The CDR3 bases are TGTGCCAGCAGTTACATGGGGACAGGGGCGACGGTTGAGCAGTTCTTC.

The chain uses TRBV6-5 and TRBJ1-1; D ambiguous. The CDR3 contains 14 residues. Germline CDR1 and CDR2: MNHEY and SVGAGI. The ends were cut back, 2 bases at V and 4 bases at J, with 11 bases in the middle. The CDR3 DNA reads TGTGCCAGCAGTTACAGTCGGGGAGCCACTGAAGCTTTCTTT. It specifies CASSYSRGATEAFF.

This clone was counted only a few times. The chain carries TRBV19 and TRBJ1-5; tentative D call: TRBD1 (5 bases). V lost 4 bases and J lost 2, with 18 bases in between. From germline, CDR1 is LNHDA and CDR2 SQIVND (reference sequence). The CDR3 runs to 17 residues. The CDR3 sequence is CASSTLVGGVGNQPQHF. The CDR3 nucleotides are TGTGCCAGTAGTACCCTAGTCGGGGGGGTCGGCAATCAGCCCCAGCATTTT.

J is TRBJ2-3 and V is TRBV7-9, with unresolved D. Per the germline V gene, CDR1 is SEHNR and CDR2 is FQNEAQ (reference sequence). V was trimmed by 1 base and J by 0 bases, leaving 5 bases between them. CDR3 length: 14 amino acids. CDR3 bases: TGTGCCAGCAGCTTAGATCATAGCACAGATACGCAGTATTTT. Translation gives CASSLDHSTDTQYF.

The chain carries TRBV30 and TRBJ1-5; TRBD1 might be the D (6 bases). Between the trimmed V and J ends, which lost 2 bases and 4 bases, there was a span of 12 bases. Germline V gene data show CDR1 as GTSNPN and CDR2 as SVGIG (reference sequence). CDR3 length: 14 amino acids. CDR3 DNA: TGTGCCTGGAGTTCTAACACAGGGAATCAGCCCCAGCATTTT. Translated: CAWSSNTGNQPQHF.

The chain is built from TRBV7-2 and TRBJ1-5, with D hard to call. CDR1 and CDR2 from the germline V gene are SGHTA and FQGNSA. The CDR3 is 15 residues long. Between the trimmed V and J ends, which lost 5 bases and 4 bases, there was a span of 15 bases. DNA for the CDR3: TGTGCCAGCAGCAAAGCGCCCGGGATTAATCAGCCCCAGCATTTT. Translation: CASSKAPGINQPQHF.

This rearrangement joins TRBV14 to TRBJ2-2; the D gene is possibly TRBD1 (6 bases). CDR3 length: 16 residues. Germline loops: CDR1 SGHDN, CDR2 FVKESK. Trimming took 1 base from V and 4 from J, leaving 13 bases between them. The chain's CDR3 is CASSQATGRSTGELFF. In DNA form, the CDR3 reads TGTGCCAGCAGCCAAGCCACAGGGCGTAGCACCGGGGAGCTGTTTTTT.